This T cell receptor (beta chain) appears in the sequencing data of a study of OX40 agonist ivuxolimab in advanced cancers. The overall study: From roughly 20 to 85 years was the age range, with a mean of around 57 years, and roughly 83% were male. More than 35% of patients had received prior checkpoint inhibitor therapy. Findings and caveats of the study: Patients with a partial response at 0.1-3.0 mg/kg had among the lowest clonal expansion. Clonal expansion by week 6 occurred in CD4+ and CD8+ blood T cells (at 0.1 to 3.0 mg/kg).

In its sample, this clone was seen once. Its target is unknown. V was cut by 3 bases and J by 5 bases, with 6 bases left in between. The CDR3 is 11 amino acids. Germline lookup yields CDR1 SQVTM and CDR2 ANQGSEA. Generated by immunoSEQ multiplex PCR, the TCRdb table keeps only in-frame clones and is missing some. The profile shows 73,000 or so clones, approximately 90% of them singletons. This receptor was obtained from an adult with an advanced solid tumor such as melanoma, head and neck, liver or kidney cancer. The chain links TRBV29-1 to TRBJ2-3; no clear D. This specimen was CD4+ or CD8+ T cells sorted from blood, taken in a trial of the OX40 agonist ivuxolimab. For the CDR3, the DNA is TGCAGCGTTGAGGAGCTAGATACGCAGTATTTT. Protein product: CSVEELDTQYF.